This T cell receptor beta chain appears in the sequencing data of a study of blood T cell repertoires in COVID-19. This clone was seen a few times. The repertoire was sequenced with immunoSEQ multiplex PCR; TCRdb's copy has only in-frame clones and lacks some. Here the sample spans fewer than 200,000 clones, around 82% being singletons. CDR3 size: 17 residues. The J segment lost 3 bases and the V segment lost 3 bases, leaving 10 bases of the junction unmatched. CDR1 is SGHVS, CDR2 FQNEAQ, per germline. The clonotype originates from a man in his 60s who had recovered from COVID-19. The sample was peripheral blood. The V and J genes are TRBV7-8 and TRBJ1-3; the match to TRBD1 covers 8 bases. DNA for the CDR3: TGTGCCAGCAGCTTGGTGGCAGGGGGCGCGAGTGGAAACACCATATATTTT. It specifies CASSLVAGGASGNTIYF.